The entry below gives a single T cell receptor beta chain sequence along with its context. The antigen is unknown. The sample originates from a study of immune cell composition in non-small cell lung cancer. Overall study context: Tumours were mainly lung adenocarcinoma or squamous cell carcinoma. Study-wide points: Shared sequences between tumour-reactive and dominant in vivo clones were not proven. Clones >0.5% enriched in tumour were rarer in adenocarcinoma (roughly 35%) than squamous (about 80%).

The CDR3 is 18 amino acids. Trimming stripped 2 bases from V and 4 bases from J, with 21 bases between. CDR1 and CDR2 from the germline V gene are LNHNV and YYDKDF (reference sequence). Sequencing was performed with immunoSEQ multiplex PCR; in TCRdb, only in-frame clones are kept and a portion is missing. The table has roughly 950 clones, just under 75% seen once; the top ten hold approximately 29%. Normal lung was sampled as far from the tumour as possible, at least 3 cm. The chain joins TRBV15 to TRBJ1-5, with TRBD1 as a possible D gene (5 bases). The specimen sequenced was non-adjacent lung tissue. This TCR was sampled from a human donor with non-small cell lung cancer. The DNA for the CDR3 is TGTGCCACCAGCAGAAATAAAGAAGCGGGACCGGGTAATCAGCCCCAGCATTTT. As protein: CATSRNKEAGPGNQPQHF.